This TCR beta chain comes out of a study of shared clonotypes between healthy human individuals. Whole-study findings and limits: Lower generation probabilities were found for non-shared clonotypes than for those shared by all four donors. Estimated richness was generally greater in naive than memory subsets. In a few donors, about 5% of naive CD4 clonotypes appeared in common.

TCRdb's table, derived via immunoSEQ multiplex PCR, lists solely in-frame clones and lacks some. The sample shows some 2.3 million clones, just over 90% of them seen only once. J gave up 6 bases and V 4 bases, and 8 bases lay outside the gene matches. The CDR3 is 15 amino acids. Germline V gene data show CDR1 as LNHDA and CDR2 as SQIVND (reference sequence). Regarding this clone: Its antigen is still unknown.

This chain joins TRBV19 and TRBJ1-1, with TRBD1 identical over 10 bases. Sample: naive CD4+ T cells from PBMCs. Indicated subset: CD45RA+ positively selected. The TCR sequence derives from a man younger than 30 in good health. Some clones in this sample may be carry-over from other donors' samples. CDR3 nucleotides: TGTGCCAGTAGTACGCGGGACAGGGGTTTCGCTGAAGCTTTCTTT. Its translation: CASSTRDRGFAEAFF.